The 20 T cell receptor beta chains given below trace back to one sample, sequenced in a study of blood T cells in healthy people across ages. Together with a sample-barcoded 5' primer, a J-beta primer mix was included in a second PCR lasting roughly 6 to 12 cycles. TCRdb passed the 5' RACE reads through MiXCR, listing each CDR3 protein once. Of 1,300,000 or so distinct CDR3 sequences in the sample, 55% to 75% were seen once. Sequenced sample: blood. These receptors were collected from a man aged 18 to 29 in good health.

In nucleotides, the CDR3 is TGTGCCAGCAGCCAATATGAGCTGGTCGATGGCTACACCTTC. It is translated as CASSQYELVDGYTF. The chain has TRBV3-1 and TRBJ1-2; D remains ambiguous. This CDR3 region has 14 residues. Germline values: CDR1 LGHDT, CDR2 YNNKEL (reference sequence). Trimming cost V 2 bases and J 6 bases, with 13 bases left between them.

This clonotype has more than one count but fewer than ten. In DNA form, the CDR3 reads TGTGCCAGCAGTTTGAATAACAGGGTAGTCCACGAGCAGTACTTC. Translating gives CASSLNNRVVHEQYF. The chain joins TRBV27 to TRBJ2-7, with D possibly TRBD1 on 6 matching bases. The CDR3 extends over 15 amino acids. Looked up from germline, CDR1 is MNHEY and CDR2 is SMNVEV (reference sequence). Trimming took 3 bases from V and 5 from J, leaving 17 bases between them.

The gene calls are TRBV6-5 and TRBJ1-4; D might be TRBD1 (5 bases). V gave up 4 bases and J gave up 7 bases, with 16 bases separating them. The CDR3 covers 15 residues. CDR1 and CDR2 (germline): MNHEY, SVGAGI. The CDR3 reads CASSLGGQGGEKLFF. CDR3 sequence (DNA): TGTGCCAGCAGTTTAGGTGGGCAGGGTGGTGAAAAACTGTTTTTT.

The chain couples TRBV5-1 to TRBJ2-5; tentative D call: TRBD2 (5 bases). Per germline, CDR1 SGHRS and CDR2 YFSETQ. The CDR3 length is 16 residues. V lost 0 bases and J 4 bases, leaving 16 bases between the germline ends. In DNA form, the CDR3 reads TGCGCCAGCAGCTTGGCCGGTAGGCTAGCTGGAGAGACCCAGTACTTC. It specifies CASSLAGRLAGETQYF.

The V call is TRBV29-1, the J call TRBJ2-3; D may be TRBD1 or TRBD2 (5 bases each). Germline V gene sequence: CDR1 SQVTM, CDR2 ANQGSEA. The V and J ends lost 8 bases and 0 bases respectively, with 12 bases between them. The CDR3 has 13 residues. The CDR3 spells CSLGDVSTDTQYF. CDR3 nucleotides: TGCAGCCTGGGGGACGTTAGCACAGATACGCAGTATTTT.

The gene calls are TRBV12-3 or TRBV12-4 and TRBJ2-3; 8 bases agree with TRBD1. The junction had 8 bases not matched to a gene; V was cut back by 7 bases and J by 5 bases. CDR3 length: 14 residues. CDR3 sequence: CASTWTGQGDTQYF. CDR3 coding DNA: TGTGCCAGCACCTGGACAGGGCAAGGAGATACGCAGTATTTT.

This clonotype has more than one count but fewer than ten. The chain is built from TRBV27 and TRBJ2-3; D uncertain. The CDR3 consists of 15 residues. Trimming pared 6 bases from V and 5 bases from J, leaving 18 bases between. CDR1 MNHEY and CDR2 SMNVEV come from the germline V gene (reference sequence). The CDR3 loop reads CASSRKFVSGDTQYF. The DNA of the CDR3 is TGTGCCAGCAGCCGTAAATTTGTCTCTGGAGATACGCAGTATTTT.

Ten or more counts support this clonotype. The chain recombines TRBV2 with TRBJ1-2, with D perhaps TRBD1 (6 bases). The V gene lost 6 bases and the J gene lost 4 bases, with 9 bases spanning the gap. Germline-derived CDR1 and CDR2 are SNHLY and FYNNEI. This CDR3 comprises 12 residues. The CDR3, as DNA: TGTGCCAGCAGACAGGGTGGCTATGGCTACACCTTC. Translated: CASRQGGYGYTF.

This clonotype showed up just a few times. This rearrangement joins TRBV29-1 to TRBJ2-5; D may match TRBD1 or TRBD2 (6 bases each). V was cut by 5 bases and J by 4 bases, with 8 bases left in between. The germline V gene has CDR1 SQVTM and CDR2 ANQGSEA. The CDR3 runs 11 residues. CDR3 protein: CSVWGAETQYF. The CDR3 DNA reads TGCAGCGTTTGGGGGGCAGAGACCCAGTACTTC.

Concerning this clonotype itself: The junction departs from the called germline gene at one end, perhaps through a read error. The chain uses TRBV4-3 and TRBJ1-5; D gene uncertain. Germline CDR1 and CDR2: LGHNA and YSLEER. CDR3 length equals 13 residues. The CDR3 DNA reads as TGCGCCAGCATCCAAGACTGGCAGCAGCCCCAGCATTTT. This sequence encodes CASIQDWQQPQHF.

This clonotype was seen only a few times. This chain connects TRBV4-3 to TRBJ1-2, with a tentative D call TRBD1 (5 bases). V dropped 2 bases and J dropped 6 bases, with 13 bases sitting between them. The germline V gene has CDR1 LGHNA and CDR2 YSLEER. This CDR3 comprises 14 residues. CDR3 DNA sequence: TGCGCCAGCAGCCAAAGGTCATGGGGGGATGGCTACACCTTC. Translation: CASSQRSWGDGYTF.

The table lists this clonotype with a count of one. J is TRBJ1-2 and V is TRBV10-3, with a tentative D call TRBD1 (5 bases). Per the germline V gene, CDR1 is ENHRY and CDR2 is SYGVKD. CDR3 length equals 17 residues. Deletions cut 6 bases from V and 0 bases from J, with 20 bases between. CDR3 in DNA: TGTGCCATCAGCCCCGGGACGTGGGACGAAGCTAACTATGGCTACACCTTC. The encoded protein is CAISPGTWDEANYGYTF.

With regard to this clonotype: One end of the junction is discordant with germline, which a read error may explain. The rearrangement uses TRBV3-1 and TRBJ1-1; D gene ambiguous. The CDR3 extends over 15 amino acids. CDR1 and CDR2 (germline): LGHDT, YNNKEL (reference sequence). Here the CDR3 DNA reads TGTGCCAGCAGCCAAGTTGTCAGACTATACACTAAAGCTTTCTTT. Protein: CASSQVVRLYTKAFF.

As regards this clonotype: A junction end diverges from the germline sequence, so it may reflect a read error. This sequence joins TRBV7-7 and TRBJ2-2; tentative D call: TRBD1 (6 bases). Germline CDR1 SSHAT, CDR2 FNYEAQ (reference sequence). This CDR3 contains 13 residues. CDR3 sequence reads: CASSQTGTGELFF. The DNA for the CDR3 is TGTGCTAGCAGCCAAACAGGGACCGGGGAGCTGTTTTTT.

This clonotype was seen once. V gene TRBV19 combines with J gene TRBJ2-7; 7 bases line up with TRBD1. Germline-derived CDR1 and CDR2 are LNHDA and SQIVND (reference sequence). This CDR3 comprises 14 residues. The V gene end was trimmed by 3 bases and the J gene end by 2 bases; junction bases not matched to a gene: 4. Here the CDR3 reads CASSMLGTAYEQYF. In nucleotides, the CDR3 is TGTGCCAGTAGTATGTTAGGGACAGCCTACGAGCAGTACTTC.

The chain recombines TRBV12-3 or TRBV12-4 with TRBJ2-1; D unclear. The CDR3 covers 11 residues. Trimming cost V 8 bases and J 8 bases, with 10 bases left between them. The CDR3: CASAEMDEQFF. The CDR3, as DNA: TGTGCCAGCGCGGAGATGGATGAGCAGTTCTTC.

This clonotype was recorded a few times. For the CDR3, the DNA is TGCGCCAGCAGCCAAGTCGACAGGGTAACTGGCTACACCTTC. Amino acids: CASSQVDRVTGYTF. The chain recombines TRBV4-3 with TRBJ1-2; TRBD1 agrees at 7 bases. This CDR3 spans 14 amino acids. Germline assignment: CDR1 LGHNA and CDR2 YSLEER. Germline trimming cut 1 base from V and 7 bases from J; bases unmatched to any gene: 6.

The chain couples TRBV27 to TRBJ2-2; no firm D call. Trimming removed 3 bases at V and 7 bases at J, with 6 bases between. Per the germline V gene, CDR1 is MNHEY and CDR2 is SMNVEV (reference sequence). The CDR3 has 12 amino acids. Written as DNA, the CDR3 is TGTGCCAGCAGTTTTATAGACGGGGAGCTGTTTTTT. Amino acids: CASSFIDGELFF.

This clonotype was found once. The chain links TRBV7-9 to TRBJ2-1, with D perhaps TRBD1 or TRBD2 (5 bases each). Germline values: CDR1 SEHNR, CDR2 FQNEAQ (reference sequence). The ends were cut back, 6 bases at V and 8 bases at J, with 11 bases in the middle. This CDR3 contains 12 residues. The CDR3 bases are TGTGCCAGCAGACCTGGGACCGATGAGCAGTTCTTC. Translating gives CASRPGTDEQFF.

This rearrangement joins TRBV6-5 to TRBJ2-4; D is perhaps TRBD2 (7 bases). The J call is uncertain, as TRBJ2-5 better fits the DNA end. The germline CDR1 and CDR2 sequences are MNHEY and SVGAGI. The CDR3 runs to 15 residues. The CDR3 region is CASSYGGGLEETQYF. The CDR3 DNA reads TGTGCCAGCAGTTATGGGGGGGGCTTGGAAGAGACCCAGTACTTC.